The next 18 T cell receptor beta chains were all read from a single sample in a study of blood T cell repertoires in COVID-19. TCRdb's table, derived via immunoSEQ multiplex PCR, lists solely in-frame clones and lacks some. The sample records 31,000 or so clones, roughly 87% being singletons. The sequenced material came from peripheral blood. All receptors derive from a man older than 75 with acute or convalescent COVID-19.

The chain links TRBV19 to TRBJ2-3, with D maybe TRBD2 (6 bases). V lost 3 bases, J lost 4 bases, and 11 bases lay in between. The length of the CDR3 is 14 residues. Germline-derived CDR1 and CDR2 are LNHDA and SQIVND (reference sequence). The CDR3 sequence: CASSMGGSADTQYF. CDR3 nucleotide sequence: TGTGCCAGTAGTATGGGGGGTTCGGCAGATACGCAGTATTTT.

This chain joins TRBV28 and TRBJ2-1; D is ambiguous. The germline CDR1 and CDR2 sequences are MDHEN and SYDVKM. The CDR3 runs to 16 residues. V lost 5 bases, J lost 6 bases, and 20 bases lay in between. DNA of the CDR3: TGTGCCAGCAGTCCCTTTTGGGCCATCCTGGGCAATGAGCAGTTCTTC. This encodes CASSPFWAILGNEQFF. The full variable domain, rest sourced from reference TRBV28 and TRBJ2-1, is DVKVTQSSRYLVKRTGEKVFLECVQDMDHENMFWYRQDPGLGLRLIYFSYDVKMKEKGDIPEGYSVSREKKERFSLILESASTNQTSMYLCASSPFWAILGNEQFFGPGTRLTVL.

This chain connects TRBV6-5 to TRBJ1-1; D uncertain. The CDR3 runs 13 residues. Trimming cost V 6 bases and J 5 bases, with 13 bases left between them. Germline values: CDR1 MNHEY, CDR2 SVGAGI. The CDR3 is CASRRAGATEAFF. The CDR3 coding sequence is TGTGCCAGCAGGAGGGCAGGTGCAACTGAAGCTTTCTTT.

This clone was found once. J is TRBJ2-5 and V is TRBV14, with a weak D call TRBD1 (6 bases). V lost 5 bases, J lost 1 base, and 8 bases lay in between. The length of the CDR3 is 13 residues. Germline V gives CDR1 SGHDN, CDR2 FVKESK. CDR3 nucleotides: TGTGCCAGCAGCTGGACAGTCCAAGAGACCCAGTACTTC. This sequence encodes CASSWTVQETQYF.

The chain joins TRBV19 to TRBJ1-5, with TRBD1 matching 11 bases. With V trimmed by 5 bases and J by 9 bases, 18 bases remained unmatched. CDR1 LNHDA and CDR2 SQIVND come from the germline V gene (reference sequence). The CDR3 is 18 residues long. The CDR3 coding sequence is TGTGCCAGTAGTTCCCCGGACAGGGGGCGATCCTTTTTTCGGCCCCAGCATTTT. Encoded protein: CASSSPDRGRSFFRPQHF.

J is TRBJ2-1 and V is TRBV5-1, with 8 positions matching TRBD2. The CDR3 is 17 amino acids. Trimming cost V 4 bases and J 8 bases; bases outside gene matches: 17. Germline V gives CDR1 SGHRS, CDR2 YFSETQ. CDR3 loop: CASSPGGAGDGGDEQFF. The CDR3 DNA reads TGCGCCAGCAGCCCCGGGGGGGCGGGAGACGGCGGGGATGAGCAGTTCTTC.

The chain combines TRBV2 with TRBJ2-2, with 8 bases that match TRBD1. V lost 0 bases to trimming and J lost 2 bases; unmatched junction nucleotides: 8. The CDR3 is 18 residues long. CDR1 is SNHLY and CDR2 is FYNNEI in the germline V gene. CDR3 amino acids: CASSEAPMGQDNTGELFF. DNA for the CDR3: TGTGCCAGCAGTGAAGCCCCAATGGGACAGGATAACACCGGGGAGCTGTTTTTT.

V gene TRBV7-9 combines with J gene TRBJ1-1, with unresolved D. CDR1 is SEHNR and CDR2 is FQNEAQ in the germline V gene (reference sequence). Trimming stripped 4 bases from V and 3 bases from J, with 21 bases between. The CDR3 loop spans 17 amino acids. CDR3 bases: TGTGCCAGCAGCTCGGGCCTATCCGTTGCGGAGGACACTGAAGCTTTCTTT. As protein: CASSSGLSVAEDTEAFF.

This clone came up once. The chain links TRBV30 to TRBJ2-6; TRBD1 might be the D (5 bases). Germline V lookup: CDR1 GTSNPN, CDR2 SVGIG (reference sequence). Trimming removed 2 bases at V and 0 bases at J, with 14 bases between. This CDR3 has 17 residues. The CDR3 DNA follows: TGTGCCTGGAGTTCCCAGGGCCGTATCTCTGGGGCCAACGTCCTGACTTTC. Protein: CAWSSQGRISGANVLTF.

The CDR3 here is CASSFTGEGTEAFF. The DNA of the CDR3 is TGTGCCAGCAGCTTCACCGGAGAGGGCACTGAAGCTTTCTTT. The chain has TRBV11-3 and TRBJ1-1; D is unresolved. V lost 3 bases to trimming and J lost 4 bases, with 12 bases between them. There are 14 residues in the CDR3. The germline CDR1 and CDR2 sequences are SGHNT and YENEEA.

The chain employs TRBV29-1 and TRBJ1-1; perhaps TRBD1 as D (5 bases). The length of the CDR3 is 14 residues. Per germline, CDR1 SQVTM and CDR2 ANQGSEA. V lost 4 bases to trimming and J lost 4 bases, with 16 bases between them. CDR3 sequence: CSVVVGGEGTEAFF. CDR3 nucleotide sequence: TGCAGCGTTGTGGTCGGAGGGGAGGGCACTGAAGCTTTCTTT.

The chain has TRBV7-9 and TRBJ2-7, with TRBD2 matching 13 bases. V trimming: 5 bases; J trimming: 7 bases; junction bases outside the gene matches: 14. Germline V gene lookup returns CDR1 SEHNR and CDR2 FQNEAQ (reference sequence). The CDR3 spans 17 residues. CDR3: CASSKIPGLAGVEEQYF. CDR3 DNA: TGTGCCAGCAGCAAAATCCCCGGACTAGCGGGAGTCGAAGAGCAGTACTTC.

This clone was seen a single time. The chain employs TRBV5-4 and TRBJ2-1; 10 bases match TRBD2. The CDR3 is made up of 16 amino acids. The V gene's germline CDR1 is SGHNT and CDR2 YYREEE (reference sequence). The junction had 7 bases not matched to a gene; V was cut back by 4 bases and J by 3 bases. In DNA form, the CDR3 reads TGTGCCAGCAGCGGTTTTCTAGCGGGAGACTACAATGAGCAGTTCTTC. It codes for CASSGFLAGDYNEQFF.

The chain uses TRBV12-5 and TRBJ1-4; D unresolved. Between the trimmed V and J ends, which lost 0 bases and 0 bases, there was a span of 14 bases. CDR1 is LGHNT, CDR2 FRNRAP, per germline. CDR3 length equals 18 residues. CDR3 loop: CASGLVPRHSTTNEKLFF. DNA for the CDR3: TGTGCTAGTGGTTTGGTACCTAGGCACTCTACAACTAATGAAAAACTGTTTTTT.

The chain has TRBV19 and TRBJ2-7; tentatively, D is TRBD1 (6 bases). CDR3 size: 17 residues. Trimming took off 4 bases at V and 2 bases at J, with 21 bases between the two ends. The germline V gene has CDR1 LNHDA and CDR2 SQIVND (reference sequence). CDR3 amino acids: CASSKGSSAGEPYEQYF. In DNA form, the CDR3 reads TGTGCCAGTAGTAAGGGCTCCTCCGCAGGGGAGCCCTACGAGCAGTACTTC.

V usage is TRBV4-1 and J usage is TRBJ1-6, with TRBD1 matching over 11 bases. Germline loops: CDR1 MGHRA, CDR2 YSYEKL. CDR3 length: 16 residues. V was pared by 1 base and J by 7 bases, with 3 bases of the junction left unmatched. CDR3 nucleotide sequence: TGCGCCAGCAGCCAAGCTGGGACAGGGGGAAATTCACCCCTCCACTTT. Translated: CASSQAGTGGNSPLHF.

The chain joins TRBV3-1 (or the pseudogene TRBV3-2) to TRBJ2-5; 10 positions agree with TRBD2. Trimming removed 4 bases from V and 7 bases from J; junction bases left unmatched: 12. The CDR3 covers 16 residues. In germline, CDR1 is LGHDT, CDR2 YNNKEL (reference sequence). The CDR3 loop reads CASSLGLSGRFGTQYF. The CDR3 region has the DNA TGTGCCAGCAGCCTCGGGCTTAGCGGGAGGTTTGGGACCCAGTACTTC.

The rearrangement uses TRBV7-9 and TRBJ2-1; 11 nucleotides line up with TRBD2. Per germline, CDR1 SEHNR and CDR2 FQNEAQ (reference sequence). The CDR3 extends over 17 amino acids. The V segment lost 2 bases and the J segment 0 bases; nucleotides outside the gene matches: 3. CDR3 in amino acids: CASSLPGLAVSYNEQFF. CDR3 bases: TGTGCCAGCAGCTTACCGGGACTAGCGGTCTCCTACAATGAGCAGTTCTTC.